These T cell receptor beta chains were read from a single sample in a study of T cells after yellow fever vaccination. TCRdb reanalysed the 5' RACE reads using MiXCR and keeps one entry per CDR3 protein. The top ten clones hold about 3% of a sample with about 340,000 distinct CDR3 sequences, roughly an eighth of them seen once. The specimen was CD4+ T cells sorted from PBMCs, collected 15 days after the yellow fever booster vaccination. These receptors came from a man younger than 30 who received the YFV17D yellow fever vaccine. CDR3s include the opening cysteine and the closing phenylalanine or tryptophan. Fields, in order: V gene, D gene, clone size, J gene, CDR3 protein, CDR3 DNA. A D gene is named only where the DNA matches it firmly. The listing skips clone size in some rows; elsewhere it reads once, few, many or a size class.

TRBV27	.	.	TRBJ2-5	CASSPGESQTQYF	TGTGCCAGCAGCCCAGGGGAGAGTCAGACCCAGTACTTC
TRBV5-1	.	.	TRBJ2-3	CASSLMRLGQSTDTQYF	TGCGCCAGCAGTTTAATGCGACTGGGACAAAGCACAGATACGCAGTATTTT
TRBV10-3	TRBD1	few	TRBJ2-1	CAIAAPGQHNEQFF	TGTGCCATCGCCGCTCCGGGACAGCACAATGAGCAGTTCTTC
TRBV3-1	.	.	TRBJ1-2	CASSQSYNYGYTF	TGTGCCAGCAGCCAATCTTATAACTATGGCTACACCTTC
TRBV6-5	.	many	TRBJ2-3	CASSYIGGRGGKLDTQYF	TGTGCCAGCAGTTACATTGGGGGGAGAGGGGGGAAATTAGATACGCAGTATTTT
TRBV6-5	.	few	TRBJ1-2	CASNPGEWRHYGYTF	TGTGCCAGCAACCCCGGCGAGTGGCGGCACTATGGCTACACCTTC
TRBV18	TRBD2	many	TRBJ2-5	CASSPLYRRRSGGSQETQYF	TGTGCCAGCTCACCCCTCTATCGGAGACGTAGCGGGGGGTCCCAAGAGACCCAGTACTTC
TRBV28	.	.	TRBJ1-6	CASTLSRGSYNSPLHF	TGTGCCAGCACTCTAAGTCGGGGGTCCTATAATTCACCCCTCCACTTT
TRBV7-2	.	.	TRBJ1-6	CASSTSGGPYYNSPLHF	TGTGCCAGCAGCACCTCCGGGGGGCCATACTATAATTCACCCCTCCACTTT
TRBV18	.	few	TRBJ1-3	CASSPQDGSSGNTIYF	TGTGCCAGCTCACCACAGGACGGGAGCTCTGGAAACACCATATATTTT
TRBV2	.	few	TRBJ2-7	CASTADSYEQYF	TGTGCCAGCACGGCAGATTCCTACGAGCAGTACTTC
TRBV5-6	.	few	TRBJ1-1	CASSLYAEAFF	TGTGCCAGCAGCTTATACGCTGAAGCTTTCTTT
TRBV28	.	.	TRBJ2-3	CASTLAVPTDTQYF	TGTGCCAGCACTCTTGCGGTTCCCACAGATACGCAGTATTTT
TRBV2	.	few	TRBJ1-6	CASSYGQSLHF	TGTGCCAGCAGTTACGGACAGTCCCTCCACTTT
TRBV11-2	.	many	TRBJ1-2	CASSLTVNYGYTF	TGTGCCAGCAGCTTAACCGTTAACTATGGCTACACCTTC
TRBV11-2	.	many	TRBJ1-1	CASSLNGNTEAFF	TGTGCCAGCAGTTTGAACGGTAACACTGAAGCTTTCTTT
TRBV20-1	.	.	TRBJ2-7	CSARLDSYEQYF	TGCAGTGCTAGGTTAGACTCCTACGAGCAGTACTTC
TRBV5-1	TRBD1	.	TRBJ1-1	CASSSRQGNTEAFF	TGCGCCAGCAGCTCCCGACAGGGGAACACTGAAGCTTTCTTT
TRBV2	TRBD1	few	TRBJ1-2	CASSEEQGTYYGYTF	TGTGCCAGCAGTGAGGAACAGGGGACCTACTATGGCTACACCTTC
TRBV7-9	.	many	TRBJ1-5	CASSPGRFSNQPQHF	TGTGCCAGCAGCCCGGGACGTTTTAGCAATCAGCCCCAGCATTTT
TRBV3-1	TRBD1	.	TRBJ2-1	CASSQGLRDRTYNEQFF	TGTGCCAGCAGCCAAGGTTTGAGGGACAGGACATACAATGAGCAGTTCTTC
TRBV11-2	TRBD2	.	TRBJ2-1	CASSLRTSGGQYTEQFF	TGTGCCAGCAGCCTACGCACTAGCGGGGGGCAATACACTGAGCAGTTCTTC
TRBV28	.	few	TRBJ1-6	CASSAQSSPLHF	TGTGCCAGCAGTGCTCAAAGCTCACCCCTCCACTTT
TRBV6-6	.	.	TRBJ1-6	CASSYSSGGASITLHF	TGTGCCAGCAGTTACTCGAGCGGGGGTGCTTCAATCACCCTCCACTTT
TRBV5-1	.	few	TRBJ1-6	CASSTQGDSPLHF	TGCGCCAGCAGCACCCAAGGGGATTCACCCCTCCACTTT
TRBV24-1	.	.	TRBJ2-1	CATSDPTTGGFNEQFF	TGTGCCACCAGTGACCCTACGACGGGCGGGTTCAATGAGCAGTTCTTC
TRBV11-2	TRBD1	many	TRBJ2-7	CASSSGQGANYEQYF	TGTGCCAGCAGCTCCGGACAGGGGGCGAACTACGAGCAGTACTTC
TRBV5-1	TRBD2	few	TRBJ2-1	CASSLSTSGVWREQFF	TGCGCCAGCAGCTTGTCGACTAGCGGGGTATGGAGGGAGCAGTTCTTC
TRBV7-3	TRBD1	.	TRBJ2-2	CASSFTGGPNTGELFF	TGTGCCAGCAGCTTCACAGGGGGCCCGAACACCGGGGAGCTGTTTTTT
TRBV27	.	few	TRBJ2-5	CATQRNSQETQYF	TGTGCCACCCAACGGAACTCCCAAGAGACCCAGTACTTC
TRBV12-3/TRBV12-4	.	.	TRBJ1-2	CASRSTGPGALGYTF	TGTGCCAGCAGGTCTACAGGGCCCGGGGCTTTGGGCTACACCTTC